The next 28 T cell receptor beta chains were all read from a single sample in a study of cytomegalovirus exposure and HLA in healthy donors. PCR employed 60 Vbeta and 13 Jbeta primers. The data were produced by immunoSEQ multiplex PCR, yet TCRdb's version contains in-frame clones alone and is incomplete. The sample consists of approximately 97,000 clones, approximately 80% of them appearing once. Sequencing was performed on PBMCs. The source is a woman in her thirties or forties in good health and CMV-seropositive.

This clone was seen once. V and J are TRBV19 and TRBJ2-7, with 8 bases fitting TRBD2. V was clipped by 3 bases and J by 1 base; unmatched bases: 5. The CDR3 covers 15 residues. Germline CDR1 LNHDA, CDR2 SQIVND (reference sequence). In nucleotides, the CDR3 is TGTGCCAGTAGTATTGCTAGCGGGTCTTCCTACGAGCAGTACTTC. This codes for CASSIASGSSYEQYF.

The V gene is TRBV9, the J gene TRBJ1-5; 9 bases are a match to TRBD1. Germline V gene lookup returns CDR1 SGDLS and CDR2 YYNGEE. The CDR3 is 16 amino acids. The V segment lost 4 bases and the J segment 4 bases; nucleotides outside the gene matches: 9. The CDR3 DNA follows: TGTGCCAGCAGCTCGGGGGACAGGGAAAATAATCAGCCCCAGCATTTT. It yields the protein CASSSGDRENNQPQHF.

The chain joins TRBV7-6 to TRBJ2-1; D may be TRBD2 (6 bases). The CDR3 is 16 amino acids. Germline V gene sequence: CDR1 SGHVS, CDR2 FNYEAQ. The germline V and J ends were trimmed by 1 base and 4 bases, with 14 bases remaining between them. For the CDR3, the DNA is TGTGCCAGCAGCTTAGGAGGCGGGGAAATTTACAATGAGCAGTTCTTC. This codes for CASSLGGGEIYNEQFF.

The chain joins TRBV6-6 to TRBJ2-6; no firm D call. With 2 bases removed from V and 0 bases from J, the gap between germline ends came to 5 bases. This CDR3 has 15 amino acids. Germline CDR1 reads MNHNY; CDR2 reads SVGAGI (reference sequence). In nucleotides, the CDR3 is TGTGCCAGCAGTTACCGACACTCTGGGGCCAACGTCCTGACTTTC. Amino acids: CASSYRHSGANVLTF.

The V and J genes are TRBV18 and TRBJ2-6; D remains ambiguous. V was pared by 3 bases and J by 0 bases, with 12 bases between. In germline, CDR1 is KGHSH, CDR2 LQKENI. This CDR3 region has 17 residues. The CDR3 DNA sequence: TGTGCCAGCTCACCGGTACAGACCAACTCTGGGGCCAACGTCCTGACTTTC. Protein product: CASSPVQTNSGANVLTF. The full variable domain, in which reference TRBV18 and TRBJ2-6 provide the parts outside the CDR3, is NAGVMQNPRHLVRRRGQEARLRCSPMKGHSHVYWYRQLPEEGLKFMVYLQKENIIDESGMPKERFSAEFPKEGPSILRIQQVVRGDSAAYFCASSPVQTNSGANVLTFGAGSRLTVL.

Notes on this clone: One junction end does not reproduce the germline sequence, and a read error may be involved. The V call is TRBV7-7, the J call TRBJ2-2, with D perhaps matching TRBD2 (6 bases). This CDR3 has 14 amino acids. Germline V gene lookup returns CDR1 SSHAT and CDR2 FNYEAQ (reference sequence). The CDR3 loop reads CASSLGLGTGELFF. In nucleotides, the CDR3 is TGTGCTAGCAGCCTGGGACTGGGCACCGGGGAGCTGTTTTTT.

There are a few counts of this clone. CDR3 DNA sequence: TGTGCCAGCAGGACAGGGGGCAGGCAAGAGACCCAGTACTTC. It translates to CASRTGGRQETQYF. The chain joins TRBV28 to TRBJ2-5; 10 bases map to TRBD1. Trimming took 6 bases from V and 2 from J; bases not matched to a gene: 3. Germline assignment: CDR1 MDHEN and CDR2 SYDVKM. This CDR3 contains 14 residues.

CDR3: CSVATSYNTGELFF. The CDR3 DNA sequence: TGCAGCGTTGCGACTAGTTATAACACCGGGGAGCTGTTTTTT. This chain uses TRBV29-1 with TRBJ2-2; perhaps TRBD2 as D (6 bases). Between the trimmed V and J ends, which lost 4 bases and 2 bases, there was a span of 11 bases. CDR3 length equals 14 residues. CDR1 and CDR2 (germline): SQVTM, ANQGSEA.

This chain links TRBV13 with TRBJ2-5, with 9 bases identical to TRBD2. The end of the DNA fits TRBJ2-7 better, so the J call may be wrong. The CDR3 contains 14 residues. The germline gives CDR1 PRHDT, CDR2 FYEKMQ (reference sequence). CDR3 coding DNA: TGTGCCAGCAGAATTAGCGGGAGTTCTTACGAGCAGTACTTC. It specifies CASRISGSSYEQYF.

This rearrangement joins TRBV5-1 to TRBJ2-7, with 8 bases fitting TRBD1. CDR1 and CDR2 from the germline V gene are SGHRS and YFSETQ. The CDR3 totals 15 residues. V was pared by 0 bases and J by 3 bases, with 5 bases of the junction left unmatched. CDR3 bases: TGCGCCAGCAGCTTGGGAGGGACAGGTAACTACGAGCAGTACTTC. Translated, it gives CASSLGGTGNYEQYF.

The chain couples TRBV30 to TRBJ2-5, with TRBD2 identical over 8 bases. The CDR3 length is 16 residues. Per the germline V gene, CDR1 is GTSNPN and CDR2 is SVGIG (reference sequence). Unmatched junction bases numbered 15, after V lost 0 bases and J lost 9 bases. CDR3 amino acids: CAWSVTSGVVGEAQYF. CDR3 nucleotides: TGTGCCTGGAGTGTAACTAGCGGTGTTGTAGGGGAGGCCCAGTACTTC.

This sequence joins TRBV5-4 and TRBJ2-1; D unclear. The CDR3 length is 13 residues. Germline-derived CDR1 and CDR2 are SGHNT and YYREEE (reference sequence). V dropped 4 bases and J dropped 2 bases, with 7 bases sitting between them. The CDR3 protein is CASSPRAYNEQFF. The CDR3 DNA reads as TGTGCCAGCAGCCCCCGGGCCTACAATGAGCAGTTCTTC. Combining the CDR3 with reference TRBV5-4 and TRBJ2-1 gives the whole variable domain ETGVTQSPTHLIKTRGQQVTLRCSSQSGHNTVSWYQQALGQGPQFIFQYYREEENGRGNFPPRFSGLQFPNYSSELNVNALELDDSALYLCASSPRAYNEQFFGPGTRLTVL.

This clone appeared a single time. V gene TRBV19 combines with J gene TRBJ2-5, with TRBD2 matching over 10 bases. Judging by the DNA end, TRBJ2-7 fits better; the J call may be wrong. Germline assignment: CDR1 LNHDA and CDR2 SQIVND (reference sequence). The CDR3 length is 15 residues. CDR3 sequence (DNA): TGTGCCAGTAGTACTGAAAGCGGGAGGGCCCACGAGCAGTACTTC. Translating gives CASSTESGRAHEQYF.

The V call is TRBV5-4, the J call TRBJ1-1, with TRBD1 matching over 11 bases. V was pared by 4 bases and J by 1 base, with 6 bases of the junction left unmatched. There are 16 residues in the CDR3. The germline V gene has CDR1 SGHNT and CDR2 YYREEE (reference sequence). The CDR3 DNA reads as TGTGCCAGCAGCACCGGACAGGGGGCCTGGAACACTGAAGCTTTCTTT. Translating it yields CASSTGQGAWNTEAFF. Drawing the rest from reference TRBV5-4 and TRBJ1-1, the complete variable domain is ETGVTQSPTHLIKTRGQQVTLRCSSQSGHNTVSWYQQALGQGPQFIFQYYREEENGRGNFPPRFSGLQFPNYSSELNVNALELDDSALYLCASSTGQGAWNTEAFFGQGTRLTVV.

V gene TRBV29-1 combines with J gene TRBJ1-3; 10 nucleotides agree with TRBD1. The CDR3 is 14 amino acids. Trimming cost V 6 bases and J 5 bases; bases outside gene matches: 7. CDR1 is SQVTM, CDR2 ANQGSEA, per germline. This CDR3 reads CSVLTGGVRNTIYF. For the CDR3, the DNA is TGCAGCGTCCTGACAGGGGGCGTTCGAAACACCATATATTTT.

The chain has TRBV5-1 and TRBJ2-2, with D tentatively TRBD1 (5 bases). The CDR3 length is 13 residues. In germline, CDR1 is SGHRS, CDR2 YFSETQ. With 9 bases removed from V and 5 bases from J, the gap between germline ends came to 14 bases. CDR3 sequence reads: CATEDIGTGELFF. Written as DNA, the CDR3 is TGCGCCACCGAGGACATAGGGACCGGGGAGCTGTTTTTT. Supplemented by reference TRBV5-1 and TRBJ2-2, the full variable domain reads KAGVTQTPRYLIKTRGQQVTLSCSPISGHRSVSWYQQTPGQGLQFLFEYFSETQRNKGNFPGRFSGRQFSNSRSEMNVSTLELGDSALYLCATEDIGTGELFFGEGSRLTVL.

This chain joins TRBV10-3 and TRBJ1-2; D uncertain. Germline CDR1 and CDR2: ENHRY and SYGVKD. Trimming took off 5 bases at V and 0 bases at J, with 10 bases between the two ends. There are 14 residues in the CDR3. CDR3 nucleotide sequence: TGTGCCATCAGTCCGACATCTCCTAACTATGGCTACACCTTC. This encodes CAISPTSPNYGYTF.

The rearrangement uses TRBV15 and TRBJ1-2, with D tentatively TRBD1 (6 bases). Germline V CDR1 and CDR2: LNHNV, YYDKDF (reference sequence). Trimming stripped 4 bases from V and 4 bases from J, with 10 bases between. The CDR3 runs to 13 residues. The CDR3 nucleotides are TGTGCCACCAGCAAGGGGGGGCTCTATGGCTACACCTTC. Amino acid sequence: CATSKGGLYGYTF. Full variable domain (remainder filled in from reference TRBV15 and TRBJ1-2): DAMVIQNPRYQVTQFGKPVTLSCSQTLNHNVMYWYQQKSSQAPKLLFHYYDKDFNNEADTPDNFQSRRPNTSFCFLDIRSPGLGDTAMYLCATSKGGLYGYTFGSGTRLTVV.

V and J are TRBV19 and TRBJ1-5; 9 bases match TRBD1. This CDR3 has 12 amino acids. J gave up 13 bases and V 1 base, and 2 bases lay outside the gene matches. The germline V gene has CDR1 LNHDA and CDR2 SQIVND (reference sequence). The CDR3 DNA reads as TGTGCCAGTAGTATAGGGGACAGGGCACAGCATTTT. This gives the protein CASSIGDRAQHF.

The rearrangement uses TRBV7-6 and TRBJ2-5; 12 bases line up with TRBD1. Germline loops: CDR1 SGHVS, CDR2 FNYEAQ. There are 17 residues in the CDR3. After removal of 3 bases from V and 5 bases from J, the junction contained 10 bases not matched to a gene. The CDR3: CASSFNQGTGGGETQYF. The CDR3 coding sequence is TGTGCCAGCAGCTTCAACCAGGGGACAGGGGGCGGGGAGACCCAGTACTTC.

The chain combines TRBV29-1 with TRBJ2-4; D might be TRBD1 (6 bases). Trimming took off 6 bases at V and 1 base at J, with 13 bases between the two ends. There are 14 residues in the CDR3. CDR1 SQVTM and CDR2 ANQGSEA come from the germline V gene. This CDR3 reads CSVGGGLAKNIQYF. The CDR3 nucleotides read TGCAGCGTAGGGGGTGGGCTGGCCAAAAACATTCAGTACTTC.

This clone was seen only once. The V call is TRBV28, the J call TRBJ2-2; 8 nucleotides match TRBD2. Germline V gene data show CDR1 as MDHEN and CDR2 as SYDVKM. The CDR3 spans 15 residues. After removal of 3 bases from V and 5 bases from J, the junction contained 5 bases not matched to a gene. The CDR3 bases are TGTGCCAGCAGTTTGGCGGGAGGAAGAACCGGGGAGCTGTTTTTT. This translates into CASSLAGGRTGELFF.

V and J are TRBV21-1 and TRBJ2-7; TRBD1 is the table's D call, not checked against the DNA. TRBV21-1 is a pseudogene. This CDR3 has 14 amino acids. As DNA, the CDR3 is TGTGCCAGCATCGGCGACAGGGCCTACTACGAGCAGTACTTC. It translates to CASIGDRAYYEQYF.

The genes are TRBV7-8 and TRBJ2-1; 12 bases agree with TRBD2. This CDR3 spans 14 amino acids. Germline CDR1 is SGHVS and CDR2 is FQNEAQ. Trimming cost V 4 bases and J 9 bases; bases outside gene matches: 4. This CDR3 reads CASSWSGLAGEQFF. The CDR3 DNA is TGTGCCAGCAGCTGGTCGGGACTAGCGGGTGAGCAGTTCTTC. Full variable domain (rest looked up from reference TRBV7-8 and TRBJ2-1): GAGVSQSPRYKVAKRGQDVALRCDPISGHVSLFWYQQALGQGPEFLTYFQNEAQLDKSGLPSDRFFAERPEGSVSTLKIQRTQQEDSAVYLCASSWSGLAGEQFFGPGTRLTVL.

CDR3 bases: TGTGCCAGCGACTCGGGGGATTCCAACTATGGCTACACCTTC. Encoded protein: CASDSGDSNYGYTF. This chain links TRBV7-9 with TRBJ1-2, with TRBD1 as a possible D gene (5 bases). This CDR3 region has 14 residues. CDR1 is SEHNR, CDR2 FQNEAQ, per germline (reference sequence). V was trimmed by 8 bases and J by 2 bases, leaving 15 bases between them. The full variable domain, its missing parts supplied by reference TRBV7-9 and TRBJ1-2, is DTGVSQNPRHKITKRGQNVTFRCDPISEHNRLYWYRQTLGQGPEFLTYFQNEAQLEKSRLLSDRFSAERPKGSFSTLEIQRTEQGDSAMYLCASDSGDSNYGYTFGSGTRLTVV.

This clone occurred a few times. The V and J genes are TRBV15 and TRBJ2-7, with D perhaps TRBD1 (5 bases). The CDR3 extends over 16 amino acids. Germline assignment: CDR1 LNHNV and CDR2 YYDKDF (reference sequence). The V end lost 0 bases, the J end lost 4 bases, and 16 bases lay between the germline ends. For the CDR3, the DNA is TGTGCCACCAGCAGAGATTCCCACCAGGGCAGGTACGAGCAGTACTTC. Translating it yields CATSRDSHQGRYEQYF. The variable domain in full, completed from reference TRBV15 and TRBJ2-7, reads DAMVIQNPRYQVTQFGKPVTLSCSQTLNHNVMYWYQQKSSQAPKLLFHYYDKDFNNEADTPDNFQSRRPNTSFCFLDIRSPGLGDTAMYLCATSRDSHQGRYEQYFGPGTRLTVT.

The CDR3 DNA reads as TGTGCCAGCAGACCCGCCGGGACTAGCTTTTACAATGAGCAGTTCTTC. Encoded protein: CASRPAGTSFYNEQFF. The chain joins TRBV5-4 to TRBJ2-1; 9 bases line up with TRBD2. The germline CDR1 and CDR2 sequences are SGHNT and YYREEE (reference sequence). The CDR3 extends over 16 amino acids. Trimming cost V 5 bases and J 4 bases; bases outside gene matches: 10. Drawing the rest from reference TRBV5-4 and TRBJ2-1, the complete variable domain is ETGVTQSPTHLIKTRGQQVTLRCSSQSGHNTVSWYQQALGQGPQFIFQYYREEENGRGNFPPRFSGLQFPNYSSELNVNALELDDSALYLCASRPAGTSFYNEQFFGPGTRLTVL.

This chain connects TRBV6-5 to TRBJ1-3; D not resolved. The CDR3 spans 15 residues. V dropped 3 bases and J dropped 0 bases, with 9 bases sitting between them. Germline values: CDR1 MNHEY, CDR2 SVGAGI. The CDR3 region is CASSYNSYSGNTIYF. In nucleotides, the CDR3 is TGTGCCAGCAGTTATAACAGTTACTCTGGAAACACCATATATTTT.